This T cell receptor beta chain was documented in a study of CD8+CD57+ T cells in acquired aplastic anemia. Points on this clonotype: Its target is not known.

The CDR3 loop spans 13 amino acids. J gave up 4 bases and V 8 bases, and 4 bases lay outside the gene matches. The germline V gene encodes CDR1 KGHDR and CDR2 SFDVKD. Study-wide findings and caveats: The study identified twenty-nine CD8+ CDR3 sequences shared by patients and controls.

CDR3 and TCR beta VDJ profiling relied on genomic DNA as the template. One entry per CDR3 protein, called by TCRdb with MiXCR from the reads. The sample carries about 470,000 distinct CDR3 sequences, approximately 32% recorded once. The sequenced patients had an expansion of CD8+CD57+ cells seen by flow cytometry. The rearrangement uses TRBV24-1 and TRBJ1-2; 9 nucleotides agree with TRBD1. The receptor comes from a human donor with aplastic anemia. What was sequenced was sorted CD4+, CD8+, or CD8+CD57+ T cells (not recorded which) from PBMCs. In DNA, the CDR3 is TGTGCCACCAATGGACAGGGGAGCTATGGCTACACCTTC. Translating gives CATNGQGSYGYTF.